Each of the 11 T cell receptor beta chains below was sequenced from the same sample in a study of identical twins. TCRdb processed the 5' RACE reads anew with MiXCR; each CDR3 protein has one entry. The table shows 1,800,000 or so distinct CDR3 sequences, with 25% to 35% occurring only once. The specimen was cord blood. The receptor set was obtained from a newborn girl in good health.

This clonotype appeared a few times. The chain carries TRBV12-3 or TRBV12-4 and TRBJ2-3, with TRBD2 matching 7 bases. The CDR3 length is 15 residues. V was clipped by 3 bases and J by 6 bases; unmatched bases: 9. DNA for the CDR3: TGTGCCAGCAGTTTTGGACTAGTCCGTGCGGATACGCAGTATTTT. It translates to CASSFGLVRADTQYF.

The chain has TRBV19 and TRBJ2-7, with a possible D match to TRBD1 (5 bases). V was cut by 3 bases and J by 3 bases, with 12 bases left in between. In germline, CDR1 is LNHDA, CDR2 SQIVND (reference sequence). This CDR3 contains 14 residues. The DNA of the CDR3 is TGTGCCAGTAGTATGGGCAGACAGCACTACGAGCAGTACTTC. It yields the protein CASSMGRQHYEQYF.

The chain has TRBV12-3 or TRBV12-4 and TRBJ1-5; no clear D gene. The CDR3 consists of 15 residues. V was trimmed by 7 bases and J by 4 bases, leaving 17 bases between them. This chain's CDR3 is CASTPGEITNQPQHF. CDR3 in DNA: TGTGCCAGCACCCCGGGAGAGATTACAAATCAGCCCCAGCATTTT.

This clonotype was seen a handful of times. The chain recombines TRBV7-9 with TRBJ2-7; 7 bases align to TRBD2. Germline V gene sequence: CDR1 SEHNR, CDR2 FQNEAQ (reference sequence). The J segment lost 0 bases and the V segment lost 5 bases, leaving 7 bases of the junction unmatched. The CDR3 sequence is 15 residues long. The CDR3 reads CASSPRDYHSYEQYF. Written as DNA, the CDR3 is TGTGCCAGCAGCCCCCGGGACTACCACTCCTACGAGCAGTACTTC.

This clonotype came up a few times. The junction and the germline gene differ at one end; a read error may be behind it. The genes are TRBV5-1 and TRBJ2-7, with 7 bases matching TRBD1. Germline values: CDR1 SGHRS, CDR2 YFSETQ. The CDR3 has 14 residues. The CDR3 region is CASCLWTGSYEQYF. The CDR3 DNA reads as TGCGCCAGCTGCTTGTGGACAGGCTCCTACGAGCAGTACTTC.

There are a few counts of this clonotype. This rearrangement joins TRBV28 to TRBJ1-1, with D unclear. The CDR3 sequence is 13 residues long. Germline V gives CDR1 MDHEN, CDR2 SYDVKM. Trimming stripped 7 bases from V and 1 base from J, with 10 bases between. Written as DNA, the CDR3 is TGTGCCAGCAATCCGGAATGGAACACTGAAGCTTTCTTT. Protein: CASNPEWNTEAFF.

This rearrangement joins TRBV10-3 to TRBJ2-7; possible D gene TRBD1, 6 bases. The V gene lost 3 bases and the J gene lost 2 bases, with 17 bases spanning the gap. Germline V gene lookup returns CDR1 ENHRY and CDR2 SYGVKD. This CDR3 has 16 amino acids. DNA of the CDR3: TGTGCCATCAGTGATCCTCGTAGCCCAGGGGCCTACGAGCAGTACTTC. It translates to CAISDPRSPGAYEQYF.

In its sample, this clonotype was seen a few times. The chain couples TRBV27 to TRBJ1-5, with TRBD1 matching 7 bases. Germline V gene sequence: CDR1 MNHEY, CDR2 SMNVEV (reference sequence). The V segment lost 4 bases and the J segment 6 bases; nucleotides outside the gene matches: 9. The CDR3 is 15 residues long. This CDR3 reads CASSSTGAVLQPQHF. The CDR3 DNA sequence: TGTGCCAGCAGTTCAACAGGGGCCGTACTTCAGCCCCAGCATTTT.

This chain uses TRBV6-6 with TRBJ2-1; 7 bases align to TRBD1. The CDR3 runs to 14 residues. Per germline, CDR1 MNHNY and CDR2 SVGAGI (reference sequence). V trimming: 5 bases; J trimming: 10 bases; junction bases outside the gene matches: 11. Written as DNA, the CDR3 is TGTGCCAGCAGTCGCACCCGGGACAGCTACGAGCAGTTCTTC. Residues: CASSRTRDSYEQFF.

This chain links TRBV29-1 with TRBJ1-5; possibly TRBD1 for D (5 bases). There are 13 residues in the CDR3. The germline gives CDR1 SQVTM, CDR2 ANQGSEA. V was pared by 6 bases and J by 3 bases, with 12 bases between. CDR3 loop: CSVGTGHNQPQHF. For the CDR3, the DNA is TGCAGCGTGGGGACGGGCCACAATCAGCCCCAGCATTTT.

The chain couples TRBV10-3 to TRBJ2-2; D possibly uses TRBD1 or TRBD2 (5 bases each). V was shortened by 2 bases and J by 3 bases, with 7 bases between the two germline ends. This CDR3 is built from 14 residues. Germline V gene lookup returns CDR1 ENHRY and CDR2 SYGVKD. CDR3 region: CAISERGDTGELFF. CDR3 coding DNA: TGTGCCATCAGTGAGAGAGGGGACACCGGGGAGCTGTTTTTT.